This is a list of T cell receptor beta chains from one sample in a study of T-cell memory formation after mild COVID-19. TCRdb reprocessed the 5' RACE reads with MiXCR, giving one entry per CDR3 protein. The sample has 350,000 to 500,000 distinct CDR3 sequences, around a quarter seen once. Sequenced material: PBMCs or a T cell subset sorted from them (not recorded which). The receptors stem from an adult woman who had mild COVID-19 (a few samples of this study predate the infection). Cell type and time point are not known. CDR3s include the opening cysteine and the closing phenylalanine or tryptophan. A D gene is named only where the DNA matches it firmly. Clone size appears in some rows only: once, few, many, or a class for an expanded clone.

TRBJ2-5 | 16 | few | TRBD2 | TRBV4-1 | TGCGCCAGCAGCCAAGGCCAGCGGGGGTACCAAGAGACCCAGTACTTC | CASSQGQRGYQETQYF
TRBJ2-2 | 17 | few | TRBD2 | TRBV7-6 | TGTGCCAGCAGCTCTCCTGGGACTAGCGGGAGTACTCGGGAGCTGTTTTTT | CASSSPGTSGSTRELFF
TRBJ2-1 | 18 | NA | TRBD2 | TRBV5-1 | TGCGCCAGCAGCCCCCCGGGACTAGCGGGGGCGTCCTACAATGAGCAGTTCTTC | CASSPPGLAGASYNEQFF
TRBJ2-7 | 14 | NA | TRBD2 | TRBV10-3 | TGTGCCATCAGTGAGATAGCGGGAGGCTACGAGCAGTACTTC | CAISEIAGGYEQYF
TRBJ2-1 | 15 | many | NA | TRBV7-9 | TGTGCCAGCAGACGCGTTCAGACAGGCAACAATGAGCAGTTCTTC | CASRRVQTGNNEQFF
TRBJ2-2 | 19 | NA | TRBD2 | TRBV7-2 | TGTGCCAGCAGCCACGCCGCAAAGCGGGGGGGATTGAACACCGGGGAGCTGTTTTTT | CASSHAAKRGGLNTGELFF
TRBJ1-2 | 15 | NA | TRBD1 | TRBV12-3/TRBV12-4 | TGTGCCAGCAGTTTTGGGACAGGCAACTTCTATGGCTACACCTTC | CASSFGTGNFYGYTF
TRBJ1-1 | 15 | few | NA | TRBV19 | TGTGCCAGTAGTATAGGGGTCCAGAGGAAAGAGGAAGCTTTCTTT | CASSIGVQRKEEAFF
TRBJ2-3 | 16 | NA | NA | TRBV5-1 | TGCGCCAGCAGCTTGGAAGCGGGCCTTAGCACAGATACGCAGTATTTT | CASSLEAGLSTDTQYF
TRBJ1-5 | 16 | NA | TRBD1 | TRBV10-3 | TGTGCCATCAGTGATAGGGGGCGCGGGGTAGATCAGCCCCAGCATTTT | CAISDRGRGVDQPQHF
TRBJ2-5 | 14 | NA | TRBD1 | TRBV7-8 | TGTGCCAGCAGCGCGGGACAGGGAAGAAAGACCCAGTACTTC | CASSAGQGRKTQYF
TRBJ1-1 | 15 | few | NA | TRBV7-9 | TGTGCCAGCAGCTTAGCGATGGACTCGGACAGCGGGGCTTTCTTT | CASSLAMDSDSGAFF
TRBJ2-1 | 15 | NA | NA | TRBV7-9 | TGTGCCAGCAGCTTAGGGGACAACTCCTACAATGAGCAGTTCTTC | CASSLGDNSYNEQFF
TRBJ2-3 | 14 | few | TRBD1 | TRBV15 | TGTGCCACCCGCCGGTTCAGGGGGCAGGATACGCAGTATTTT | CATRRFRGQDTQYF
TRBJ2-1 | 13 | NA | NA | TRBV24-1 | TGTGCCACCAGTGATTACAGGTTAGGTGAGCAGTTCTTC | CATSDYRLGEQFF
TRBJ1-1 | 14 | NA | TRBD1 | TRBV7-9 | TGTGCCAGCAGCTTCGACAGGGCGGGCACTGAAGCTTTCTTT | CASSFDRAGTEAFF
TRBJ2-1 | 18 | many | TRBD2 | TRBV3-1 | TGTGCCAGCAGCCCTAGGACTAGCGGGACTCCTCCTTACAATGAGCAGTTCTTC | CASSPRTSGTPPYNEQFF
TRBJ2-1 | 17 | once | TRBD2 | TRBV7-6 | TGTGCCAGCAGCTTAGTGACTAGCGGGGGTACCTACAATGAGCAGTTCTTC | CASSLVTSGGTYNEQFF
TRBJ1-4 | 14 | NA | TRBD1 | TRBV5-1 | TGCGCCAGCAGCTGGATGGGACAGGGTGAAAAACTGTTTTTT | CASSWMGQGEKLFF
TRBJ2-2 | 15 | few | NA | TRBV10-3 | TGTGCCATCAGTGATTCGTTGGGGACGGCCGGGGAGCTGTTTTTT | CAISDSLGTAGELFF
TRBJ2-7 | 15 | NA | NA | TRBV10-3 | TGTGCCATCAGTCCGAGGGGCGGGTCTTCCTACGAGCAGTACTTC | CAISPRGGSSYEQYF
TRBJ1-5 | 15 | NA | NA | TRBV12-2 | TGTGCAAGTCGCCCCGTCCTCTCTGGGGGTCAGCCCCAGCATTTT | CASRPVLSGGQPQHF
TRBJ2-1 | 16 | NA | TRBD2 | TRBV7-2 | TGTGCCAGCAGCATAGGACTAGCGGGGACCTACAATGAGCAGTTCTTC | CASSIGLAGTYNEQFF
TRBJ2-1 | 15 | NA | TRBD2 | TRBV25-1 | TGTGCCAGCAGTGAGCTACTAGCGGGATACAATGAGCAGTTCTTC | CASSELLAGYNEQFF
TRBJ1-5 | 13 | few | NA | TRBV7-2 | TGTGCCAGCAGCGCCGGGGCCAATCAGCCCCAGCATTTT | CASSAGANQPQHF
TRBJ1-1 | 14 | NA | TRBD1 | TRBV13 | TGTGCCAGCAGCCGACAGGGGCTGGACACTGAAGCTTTCTTT | CASSRQGLDTEAFF
TRBJ1-1 | 14 | few | NA | TRBV2 | TGTGCCAGCAGTGCTACGACAAGAAATACTGAAGCTTTCTTT | CASSATTRNTEAFF
TRBJ2-1 | 18 | few | TRBD1 | TRBV15 | TGTGCCACCAGCCTCTTAGGGACAGGGGCTAGCTCCTACAATGAGCAGTTCTTC | CATSLLGTGASSYNEQFF
TRBJ2-2 | 16 | NA | TRBD2 | TRBV6-6 | TGTGCCAGCAGTTACTTGCGGGGGGGCCCCACCGGGGAGCTGTTTTTT | CASSYLRGGPTGELFF
TRBJ2-7 | 17 | few | TRBD2 | TRBV7-9 | TGTGCCAGCAGCTTAGGCGGGACCGGGACTAGCGGCTACGAGCAGTACTTC | CASSLGGTGTSGYEQYF
TRBJ2-3 | 16 | few | TRBD1 | TRBV12-3/TRBV12-4 | TGTGCCAGCAGTCCAGGGACAGCTAAAGCCACAGATACGCAGTATTTT | CASSPGTAKATDTQYF
TRBJ2-7 | 13 | few | TRBD1 | TRBV12-3/TRBV12-4 | TGTGCCAGCAGTCCAAGACAGGGCCGCGAGCAGTACTTC | CASSPRQGREQYF
TRBJ1-4 | 16 | NA | NA | TRBV15 | TGTGCCACCAGCAGAGATGTATCAGTGGGGAATGAAAAACTGTTTTTT | CATSRDVSVGNEKLFF
TRBJ2-3 | 16 | few | TRBD2 | TRBV9 | TGTGCCAGCCTTGAAGGCCGGGAGGTTTTCACAGATACGCAGTATTTT | CASLEGREVFTDTQYF
TRBJ1-6 | 13 | NA | NA | TRBV11-2 | TGTGCCAGCTCCGGGACACCCCCTTCACCCCTCCACTTT | CASSGTPPSPLHF
TRBJ2-7 | 13 | NA | NA | TRBV6-5 | TGTGCCAGCAGTTACCCACCCGGATACGAGCAGTACTTC | CASSYPPGYEQYF
TRBJ1-3 | 15 | few | TRBD1 | TRBV7-6 | TGTGCCAGCAGCTCAGGGACAGGGACTGGAAACACCATATATTTT | CASSSGTGTGNTIYF
TRBJ2-2 | 15 | NA | NA | TRBV3-1 | TGTGCCAGCAGCCAAGGAAGGCGGCAGACCGGGGATCTGTTTTTT | CASSQGRRQTGDLFF
TRBJ1-1 | 16 | NA | TRBD1 | TRBV13 | TGTGCCAGCAGCTTAGGCCGGTGGACAGGGGGGACTGAAGCTTTCTTT | CASSLGRWTGGTEAFF
TRBJ2-1 | 16 | few | TRBD2 | TRBV4-1 | TGCGCCAGCAGCCAAGAACCTAGCGGGGGTTTCAATGAGCAGTTCTTC | CASSQEPSGGFNEQFF
TRBJ2-2 | 15 | NA | NA | TRBV5-1 | TGCGCCAGCAGCATCGCGGTGGGCGCTTCCGGGGAGCTGTTTTTT | CASSIAVGASGELFF
TRBJ2-1 | 15 | few | NA | TRBV20-1 | TGCAGTGCTAGAAGGGGAGGAGCGTACCCCAATGAGCAGTTCTTC | CSARRGGAYPNEQFF
TRBJ1-2 | 11 | few | NA | TRBV12-3/TRBV12-4 | TGTGCCAGCAAAGGGGAGTCTGGCTACACCTTC | CASKGESGYTF
TRBJ2-7 | 14 | NA | NA | TRBV6-2/TRBV6-3 | TGTGCCAGCCGAGGGGTGGGACCTTCCTACGAGCAGTACTTC | CASRGVGPSYEQYF
TRBJ1-2 | 13 | many | TRBD1 | TRBV10-3 | TGTGCCATCAGCGGCCTGACAGGGCATGGCTACACCTTC | CAISGLTGHGYTF
TRBJ2-1 | 12 | NA | TRBD2 | TRBV29-1 | TGCAGCGCCGAAGGACTAGAGGCTGAGCAGTTCTTC | CSAEGLEAEQFF
TRBJ2-2 | 16 | NA | NA | TRBV10-3 | TGTGCCATCAGTGAGTCGGTCGGTTTGAACACCGGGGAGCTGTTTTTT | CAISESVGLNTGELFF
TRBJ1-2 | 14 | NA | TRBD1 | TRBV5-1 | TGCGCCAGCAGCTTGACAGGGGAGGCAGGTGGCTACACCTTC | CASSLTGEAGGYTF
TRBJ1-3 | 16 | NA | NA | TRBV19 | TGTGCCAGTATTTCCATCGGGGAAGTCTCTGGAAACACCATATATTTT | CASISIGEVSGNTIYF
TRBJ2-5 | 18 | many | TRBD1 | TRBV4-1 | TGCGCCAGCAGCCAAGACCGTTTCGGACAGGGGACCCAAGAGACCCAGTACTTC | CASSQDRFGQGTQETQYF
TRBJ2-2 | 20 | NA | NA | TRBV21-1 | TGTGCCAGCAGCAAAGCGCTTTTGCGGGAATGTTATTCGGGCACCGGGGAGCTGTTTTTT | CASSKALLRECYSGTGELFF
TRBJ1-1 | 14 | NA | TRBD1 | TRBV3-1 | TGTGCCAGCAGGTCACAGGGGGGTGGCCCTGAAGCTTTCTTT | CASRSQGGGPEAFF
TRBJ2-4 | 15 | NA | TRBD2 | TRBV9 | TGTGCCAGCAGCGTTACTAGCGGGAGAGGAAACATTCAGTACTTC | CASSVTSGRGNIQYF